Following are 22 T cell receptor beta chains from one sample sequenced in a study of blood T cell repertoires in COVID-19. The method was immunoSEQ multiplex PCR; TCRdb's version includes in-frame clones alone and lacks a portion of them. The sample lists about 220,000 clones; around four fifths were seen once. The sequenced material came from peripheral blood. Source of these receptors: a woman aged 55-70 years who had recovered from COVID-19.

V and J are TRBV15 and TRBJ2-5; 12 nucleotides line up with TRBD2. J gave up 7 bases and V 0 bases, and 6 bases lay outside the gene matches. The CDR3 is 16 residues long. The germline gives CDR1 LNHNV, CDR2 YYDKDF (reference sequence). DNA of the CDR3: TGTGCCACCAGCAGAGATTGGACTAGCGGGGAACCGACCCAGTACTTC. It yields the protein CATSRDWTSGEPTQYF. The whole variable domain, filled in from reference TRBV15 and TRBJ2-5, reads DAMVIQNPRYQVTQFGKPVTLSCSQTLNHNVMYWYQQKSSQAPKLLFHYYDKDFNNEADTPDNFQSRRPNTSFCFLDIRSPGLGDTAMYLCATSRDWTSGEPTQYFGPGTRLLVL.

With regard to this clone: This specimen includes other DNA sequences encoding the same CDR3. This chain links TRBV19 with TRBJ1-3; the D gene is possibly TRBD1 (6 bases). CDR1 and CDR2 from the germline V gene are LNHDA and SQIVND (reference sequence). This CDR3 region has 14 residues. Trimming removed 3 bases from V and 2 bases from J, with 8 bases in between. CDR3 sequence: CASSIPGAGNTIYF. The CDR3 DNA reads TGTGCCAGTAGTATCCCAGGGGCTGGAAACACCATATATTTT.

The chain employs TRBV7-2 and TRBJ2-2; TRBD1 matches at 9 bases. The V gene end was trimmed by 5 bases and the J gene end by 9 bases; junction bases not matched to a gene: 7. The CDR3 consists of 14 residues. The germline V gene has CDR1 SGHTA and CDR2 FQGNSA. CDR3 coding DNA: TGTGCCAGCAGCACGACAGGGGGTTTGCGGGAGCTGTTTTTT. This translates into CASSTTGGLRELFF.

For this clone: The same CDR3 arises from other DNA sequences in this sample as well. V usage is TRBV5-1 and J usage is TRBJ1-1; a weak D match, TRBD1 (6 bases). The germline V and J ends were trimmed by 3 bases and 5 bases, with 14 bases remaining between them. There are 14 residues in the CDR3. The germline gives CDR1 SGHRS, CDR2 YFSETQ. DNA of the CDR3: TGCGCCAGCAGCTCAGGACAGTTGGGGACTGAAGCTTTCTTT. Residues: CASSSGQLGTEAFF. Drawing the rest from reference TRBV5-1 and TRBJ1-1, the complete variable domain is KAGVTQTPRYLIKTRGQQVTLSCSPISGHRSVSWYQQTPGQGLQFLFEYFSETQRNKGNFPGRFSGRQFSNSRSEMNVSTLELGDSALYLCASSSGQLGTEAFFGQGTRLTVV.

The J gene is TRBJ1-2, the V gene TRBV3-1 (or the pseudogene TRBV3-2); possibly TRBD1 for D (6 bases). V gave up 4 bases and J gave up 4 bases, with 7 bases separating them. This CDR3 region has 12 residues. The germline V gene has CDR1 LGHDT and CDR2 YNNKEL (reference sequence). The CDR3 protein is CASSLGAYGYTF. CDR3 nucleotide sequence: TGTGCCAGCAGCCTGGGGGCCTATGGCTACACCTTC.

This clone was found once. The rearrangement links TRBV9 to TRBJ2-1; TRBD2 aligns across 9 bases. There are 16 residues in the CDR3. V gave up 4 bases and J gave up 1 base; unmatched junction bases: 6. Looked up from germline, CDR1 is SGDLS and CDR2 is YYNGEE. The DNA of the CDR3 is TGTGCCAGCAGCCTCGCGGGGGGGTTTTCCTACAATGAGCAGTTCTTC. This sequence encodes CASSLAGGFSYNEQFF.

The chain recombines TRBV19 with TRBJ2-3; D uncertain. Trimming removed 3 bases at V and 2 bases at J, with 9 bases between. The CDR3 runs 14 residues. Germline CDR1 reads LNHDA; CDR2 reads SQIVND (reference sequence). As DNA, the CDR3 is TGTGCCAGTAGTATCCCCGGTACCACAGATACGCAGTATTTT. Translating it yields CASSIPGTTDTQYF. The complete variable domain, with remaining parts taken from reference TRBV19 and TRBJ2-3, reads DGGITQSPKYLFRKEGQNVTLSCEQNLNHDAMYWYRQDPGQGLRLIYYSQIVNDFQKGDIAEGYSVSREKKESFPLTVTSAQKNPTAFYLCASSIPGTTDTQYFGPGTRLTVL.

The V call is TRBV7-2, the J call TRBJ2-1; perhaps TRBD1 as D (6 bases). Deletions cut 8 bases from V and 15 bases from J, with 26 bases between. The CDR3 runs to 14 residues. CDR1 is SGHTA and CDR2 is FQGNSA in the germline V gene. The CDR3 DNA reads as TGTGCCAGCTCCTCCAGGGGCCAGGGGCTGGAAAGGTTCTTC. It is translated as CASSSRGQGLERFF.

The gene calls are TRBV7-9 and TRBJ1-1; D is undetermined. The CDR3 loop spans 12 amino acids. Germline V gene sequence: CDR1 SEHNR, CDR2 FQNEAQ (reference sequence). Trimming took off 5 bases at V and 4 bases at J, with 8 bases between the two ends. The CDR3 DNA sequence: TGTGCCAGCAGCCACTCAGGCACTGAAGCTTTCTTT. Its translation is CASSHSGTEAFF.

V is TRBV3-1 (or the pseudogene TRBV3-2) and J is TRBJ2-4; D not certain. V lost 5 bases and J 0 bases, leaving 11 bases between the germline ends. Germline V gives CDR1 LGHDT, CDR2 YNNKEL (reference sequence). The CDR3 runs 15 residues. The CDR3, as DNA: TGTGCCAGCAGCTCGAGGTTCGGAGCCAAAAACATTCAGTACTTC. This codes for CASSSRFGAKNIQYF.

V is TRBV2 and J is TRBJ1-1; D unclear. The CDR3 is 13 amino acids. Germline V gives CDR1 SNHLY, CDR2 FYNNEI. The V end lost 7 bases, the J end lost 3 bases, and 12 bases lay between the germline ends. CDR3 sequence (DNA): TGTGCCAGCACCCGGGGTAGGGACACTGAAGCTTTCTTT. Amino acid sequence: CASTRGRDTEAFF.

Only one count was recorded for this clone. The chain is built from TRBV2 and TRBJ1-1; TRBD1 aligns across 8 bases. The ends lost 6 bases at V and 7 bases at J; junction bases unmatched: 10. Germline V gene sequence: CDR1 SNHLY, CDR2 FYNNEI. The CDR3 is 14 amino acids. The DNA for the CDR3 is TGTGCCAGCAGCTCTGACAGGGGCGCCGTTGAAGCTTTCTTT. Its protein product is CASSSDRGAVEAFF.

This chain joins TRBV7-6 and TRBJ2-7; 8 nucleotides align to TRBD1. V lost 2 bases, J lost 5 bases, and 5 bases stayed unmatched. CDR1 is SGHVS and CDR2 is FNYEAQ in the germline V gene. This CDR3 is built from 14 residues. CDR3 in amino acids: CASSLWTGIDEQYF. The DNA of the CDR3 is TGTGCCAGCAGCTTATGGACAGGGATTGACGAGCAGTACTTC.

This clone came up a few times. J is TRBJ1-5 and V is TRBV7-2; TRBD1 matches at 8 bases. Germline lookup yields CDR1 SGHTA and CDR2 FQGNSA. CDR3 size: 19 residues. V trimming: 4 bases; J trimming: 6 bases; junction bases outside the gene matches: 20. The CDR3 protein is CASSSSPGTGPNLRQPQHF. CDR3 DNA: TGTGCCAGCAGCTCTTCACCCGGGACAGGCCCGAATCTTCGTCAGCCCCAGCATTTT.

The CDR3 sequence: CASSSSGGLTDTQYF. CDR3 nucleotides: TGTGCCAGCTCAAGTAGCGGGGGACTCACAGATACGCAGTATTTT. The chain couples TRBV18 to TRBJ2-3; 9 positions agree with TRBD2. V lost 5 bases to trimming and J lost 2 bases; unmatched junction nucleotides: 5. Germline loops: CDR1 KGHSH, CDR2 LQKENI. The CDR3 has 15 residues.

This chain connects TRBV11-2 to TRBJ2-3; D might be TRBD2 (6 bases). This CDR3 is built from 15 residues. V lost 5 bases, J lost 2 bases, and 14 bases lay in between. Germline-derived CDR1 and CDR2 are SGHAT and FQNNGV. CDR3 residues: CASSPGAGLTDTQYF. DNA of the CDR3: TGTGCCAGCAGCCCAGGTGCGGGACTCACAGATACGCAGTATTTT.

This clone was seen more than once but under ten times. The CDR3 DNA reads TGTGCCAGCAGTGATGGACAGAACTATGGCTACACCTTC. Its protein product is CASSDGQNYGYTF. The chain uses TRBV25-1 and TRBJ1-2; D possibly corresponds to TRBD1 (6 bases). CDR1 and CDR2 (germline): MGHDK, SYGVNS. This CDR3 spans 13 amino acids. Trimming cost V 3 bases and J 2 bases, with 7 bases left between them.

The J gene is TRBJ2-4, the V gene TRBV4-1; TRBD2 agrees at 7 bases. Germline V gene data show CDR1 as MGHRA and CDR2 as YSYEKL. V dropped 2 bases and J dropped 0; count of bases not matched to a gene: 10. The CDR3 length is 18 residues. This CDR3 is CASSQMGRVELAKNIQYF. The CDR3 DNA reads TGCGCCAGCAGCCAAATGGGGAGGGTCGAATTAGCCAAAAACATTCAGTACTTC.

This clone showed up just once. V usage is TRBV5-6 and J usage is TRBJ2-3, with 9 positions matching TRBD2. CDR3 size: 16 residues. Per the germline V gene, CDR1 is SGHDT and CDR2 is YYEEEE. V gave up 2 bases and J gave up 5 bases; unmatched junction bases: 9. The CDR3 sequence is CASSFLAGGLGDTQYF. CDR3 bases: TGTGCCAGCAGCTTTCTGGCGGGGGGGCTAGGAGATACGCAGTATTTT.

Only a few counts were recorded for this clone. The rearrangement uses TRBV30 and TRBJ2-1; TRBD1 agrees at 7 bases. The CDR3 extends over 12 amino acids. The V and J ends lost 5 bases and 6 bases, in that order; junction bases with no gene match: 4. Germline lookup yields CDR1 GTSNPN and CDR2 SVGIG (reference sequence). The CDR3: CAWGDRPNEQFF. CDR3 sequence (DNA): TGTGCCTGGGGGGACAGACCCAATGAGCAGTTCTTC.

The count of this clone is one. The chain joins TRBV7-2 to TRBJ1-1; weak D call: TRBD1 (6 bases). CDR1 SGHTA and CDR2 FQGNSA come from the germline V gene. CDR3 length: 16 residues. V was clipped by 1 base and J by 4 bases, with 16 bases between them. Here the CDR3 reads CASSLVPVQGFTEAFF. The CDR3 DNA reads TGTGCCAGCAGCTTAGTCCCGGTGCAGGGGTTCACTGAAGCTTTCTTT.

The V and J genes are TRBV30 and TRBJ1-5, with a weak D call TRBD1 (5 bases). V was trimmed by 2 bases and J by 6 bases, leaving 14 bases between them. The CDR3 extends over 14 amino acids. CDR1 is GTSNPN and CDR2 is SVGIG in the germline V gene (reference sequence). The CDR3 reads CAWSQVSGRQPQHF. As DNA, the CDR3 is TGTGCCTGGAGTCAAGTGTCAGGGCGTCAGCCCCAGCATTTT.